These 20 T cell receptor beta chains originate from one sample sequenced in a study of blood T cell repertoires in COVID-19. Sequenced by immunoSEQ multiplex PCR; TCRdb stores in-frame clones only, minus some. The sample shows fewer than 200,000 clones, around 90% of them seen only once. The specimen was peripheral blood. The receptors were sampled from a man aged 50-59 years who had recovered from COVID-19.

The chain recombines TRBV19 with TRBJ1-1; no firm D call. The CDR3 has 14 amino acids. CDR1 is LNHDA, CDR2 SQIVND, per germline (reference sequence). Trimming removed 2 bases from V and 0 bases from J, with 7 bases in between. The CDR3 DNA is TGTGCCAGTAGTATAAATCTAATGAACACTGAAGCTTTCTTT. It yields the protein CASSINLMNTEAFF.

This chain's CDR3 is CASRRPQGARSPLHF. The CDR3 DNA reads as TGTGCCAGCAGGAGGCCACAGGGGGCGCGTTCACCCCTCCACTTT. The rearrangement uses TRBV28 and TRBJ1-6, with TRBD1 identical over 9 bases. Germline V gives CDR1 MDHEN, CDR2 SYDVKM. This CDR3 has 15 amino acids. V was clipped by 6 bases and J by 9 bases; unmatched bases: 9.

In its sample, this clone was seen once. The rearrangement links TRBV27 to TRBJ2-1; D might be TRBD2 (6 bases). Germline V gene lookup returns CDR1 MNHEY and CDR2 SMNVEV (reference sequence). The CDR3 sequence is 18 residues long. Trimming removed 1 base at V and 8 bases at J, with 24 bases between. CDR3 amino acids: CASSLLVGPRELKYEQFF. The CDR3 nucleotides are TGTGCCAGCAGTTTATTAGTCGGACCCCGGGAGCTTAAATATGAGCAGTTCTTC.

This clone was seen a few times. The chain combines TRBV10-3 with TRBJ1-1; the D is unclear. Trimming left V 3 bases short and J 7 bases short, with 6 bases between. This CDR3 comprises 11 residues. Germline CDR1 reads ENHRY; CDR2 reads SYGVKD. CDR3 region: CAISDVGEAFF. CDR3 nucleotide sequence: TGTGCCATCAGTGATGTCGGTGAAGCTTTCTTT.

The chain has TRBV5-4 and TRBJ2-7; TRBD1 aligns across 9 bases. Trimming removed 0 bases from V and 3 bases from J; junction bases left unmatched: 7. The length of the CDR3 is 16 residues. Germline loops: CDR1 SGHNT, CDR2 YYREEE (reference sequence). CDR3 in DNA: TGTGCCAGCAGCTTGGGGGCCGGGACAGGGCACTACGAGCAGTACTTC. As protein: CASSLGAGTGHYEQYF. The full variable domain, completed using reference TRBV5-4 and TRBJ2-7, is ETGVTQSPTHLIKTRGQQVTLRCSSQSGHNTVSWYQQALGQGPQFIFQYYREEENGRGNFPPRFSGLQFPNYSSELNVNALELDDSALYLCASSLGAGTGHYEQYFGPGTRLTVT.

The chain joins TRBV28 to TRBJ1-6, with D possibly matching TRBD1 (5 bases). The V gene lost 7 bases and the J gene lost 5 bases, with 12 bases spanning the gap. Germline lookup yields CDR1 MDHEN and CDR2 SYDVKM. This CDR3 has 14 amino acids. CDR3 nucleotide sequence: TGTGCCAGCATCCAGGGCATAAATAATTCACCCCTCCACTTT. Its protein product is CASIQGINNSPLHF.

The chain is built from TRBV29-1 and TRBJ1-2; maybe TRBD1 (6 bases). Trimming cost V 4 bases and J 4 bases, with 13 bases left between them. This CDR3 contains 13 residues. Looked up from germline, CDR1 is SQVTM and CDR2 is ANQGSEA. CDR3 DNA: TGCAGCGTTGCTTCCGGACAGATCTATGGCTACACCTTC. Translating it yields CSVASGQIYGYTF.

This chain joins TRBV5-1 and TRBJ2-2; 7 positions agree with TRBD2. V trimming: 3 bases; J trimming: 1 base; junction bases outside the gene matches: 9. The CDR3 sequence is 17 residues long. In germline, CDR1 is SGHRS, CDR2 YFSETQ. CDR3 nucleotides: TGCGCCAGCAGCTCCAGGGCGGGGGTAAAGAACACCGGGGAGCTGTTTTTT. This gives the protein CASSSRAGVKNTGELFF. The full variable domain, with the rest looked up from reference TRBV5-1 and TRBJ2-2, is KAGVTQTPRYLIKTRGQQVTLSCSPISGHRSVSWYQQTPGQGLQFLFEYFSETQRNKGNFPGRFSGRQFSNSRSEMNVSTLELGDSALYLCASSSRAGVKNTGELFFGEGSRLTVL.

The V gene is TRBV4-3, the J gene TRBJ1-2, with D hard to call. With 8 bases removed from V and 5 bases from J, the gap between germline ends came to 12 bases. Germline loops: CDR1 LGHNA, CDR2 YSLEER. This CDR3 has 12 residues. CDR3 in DNA: TGCGCCAGCGCCACGGGTGAGTATGGCTACACCTTC. Translating gives CASATGEYGYTF.

This chain connects TRBV12-3 or TRBV12-4 to TRBJ1-2, with D possibly TRBD1 on 6 matching bases. There are 12 residues in the CDR3. Trimming took 4 bases from V and 6 from J, leaving 9 bases between them. CDR3: CASSSQGNGYTF. The CDR3 DNA reads TGTGCCAGCAGTTCACAGGGTAATGGCTACACCTTC.

J is TRBJ1-3 and V is TRBV6-5; 7 nucleotides match TRBD1. Germline V gene lookup returns CDR1 MNHEY and CDR2 SVGAGI. CDR3 length: 16 residues. V lost 1 base to trimming and J lost 2 bases; unmatched junction nucleotides: 5. CDR3 DNA sequence: TGTGCCAGCAGTTACTTACAAAGGGGGCCTGGAAACACCATATATTTT. This gives the protein CASSYLQRGPGNTIYF.

This clone has a handful of counts. The gene calls are TRBV6-1 and TRBJ2-4, with 8 bases matching TRBD1. The CDR3 has 16 residues. Germline trimming cut 4 bases from V and 0 bases from J; bases unmatched to any gene: 5. Germline V gives CDR1 MNHNS, CDR2 SASEGT. The CDR3 nucleotides are TGTGCCAGCAGTGCGTGGACAGGGCTAGCCAAAAACATTCAGTACTTC. This encodes CASSAWTGLAKNIQYF.

This chain links TRBV19 with TRBJ2-7; 9 bases match TRBD2. V shed 1 base, J shed 4 bases, and the junction held 5 bases outside the gene matches. The CDR3 runs 15 residues. Germline V gene data show CDR1 as LNHDA and CDR2 as SQIVND (reference sequence). The DNA for the CDR3 is TGTGCCAGTAGTATAGCCCCTAGCGGGACGTACGAGCAGTACTTC. Translating it yields CASSIAPSGTYEQYF.

This chain uses TRBV3-1 (or the pseudogene TRBV3-2) with TRBJ2-1; 7 bases agree with TRBD1. CDR3 length equals 14 residues. Germline assignment: CDR1 LGHDT and CDR2 YNNKEL (reference sequence). V shed 4 bases and J 9 bases; nucleotides not matched to a gene: 9. The CDR3 is CASSLPGGYREQFF. The CDR3 DNA is TGTGCCAGCAGCCTCCCAGGGGGATACCGTGAGCAGTTCTTC.

The chain combines TRBV6-2 or TRBV6-3 with TRBJ2-2, with 8 bases fitting TRBD2. Germline V CDR1 and CDR2: MNHEY, SVGEGT. CDR3 size: 17 residues. Trimming removed 0 bases from V and 0 bases from J; junction bases left unmatched: 3. CDR3 sequence (DNA): TGTGCCAGCAGTTACTCTTCGGGACTAGCGAACACCGGGGAGCTGTTTTTT. Translated, it gives CASSYSSGLANTGELFF.

This rearrangement joins TRBV9 to TRBJ2-1; 8 nucleotides agree with TRBD2. This CDR3 spans 16 amino acids. V was pared by 0 bases and J by 6 bases, with 8 bases of the junction left unmatched. Germline CDR1 is SGDLS and CDR2 is YYNGEE. DNA for the CDR3: TGTGCCAGCAGCGTAGACCCGGGGGGGCCGGTCAATGAGCAGTTCTTC. Translation: CASSVDPGGPVNEQFF.

The CDR3 loop is CASSIGRRSTDTQYF. Here the CDR3 DNA reads TGTGCCAGTAGTATAGGGAGGCGAAGCACAGATACGCAGTATTTT. The chain recombines TRBV19 with TRBJ2-3, with TRBD2 as a possible D gene (5 bases). In germline, CDR1 is LNHDA, CDR2 SQIVND (reference sequence). The V end was cut by 1 base, the J end by 0 bases, with 8 bases between. This CDR3 contains 15 residues.

The chain employs TRBV6-1 and TRBJ2-7; D might be TRBD2 (5 bases). The CDR3 has 12 amino acids. CDR1 is MNHNS and CDR2 is SASEGT in the germline V gene. The V gene lost 2 bases and the J gene lost 3 bases, with 5 bases spanning the gap. Written as DNA, the CDR3 is TGTGCCAGCAGTGAAAGCGGCTACGAGCAGTACTTC. Encoded protein: CASSESGYEQYF.

The chain links TRBV29-1 to TRBJ1-1; D might be TRBD1 (5 bases). The CDR3 totals 12 residues. Germline lookup yields CDR1 SQVTM and CDR2 ANQGSEA. Between the trimmed V and J ends, which lost 6 bases and 8 bases, there was a span of 16 bases. The CDR3 sequence is CSVRGGVSEAFF. CDR3 nucleotides: TGCAGCGTCCGGGGAGGGGTATCAGAAGCTTTCTTT.

This chain joins TRBV5-1 and TRBJ1-3; 7 positions match TRBD1. Unmatched junction bases numbered 0, after V lost 1 base and J lost 8 bases. Germline CDR1 SGHRS, CDR2 YFSETQ. The CDR3 is made up of 12 amino acids. CDR3 loop: CASSLTGDTIYF. Here the CDR3 DNA reads TGCGCCAGCAGCTTGACAGGGGACACCATATATTTT. The full variable domain, its missing parts supplied by reference TRBV5-1 and TRBJ1-3, is KAGVTQTPRYLIKTRGQQVTLSCSPISGHRSVSWYQQTPGQGLQFLFEYFSETQRNKGNFPGRFSGRQFSNSRSEMNVSTLELGDSALYLCASSLTGDTIYFGEGSWLTVV.